This entry lists 29 T cell receptor beta chains sequenced from one sample in a study of blood T cell repertoires in COVID-19 (dated by TCRdb to 2018 to 2021). Library construction relied on the immunoSEQ multiplex PCR assay. This is the immuneACCESS table as TCRdb keeps it, with only in-frame sequences that have V and J called. A part of the clones is gone; compared with another copy, unresolved V genes explain less than half, and the rest is unexplained. This sample comprises roughly 16,000 clones, approximately 78% of them detected only once. The ten largest clones represent about 8.1% of the sample. The material sequenced was peripheral blood. The receptors were sampled from a man aged 60 to 75 with acute or convalescent COVID-19.

The V gene is TRBV27, the J gene TRBJ1-1; TRBD1 matches 8 bases. The CDR3 covers 12 residues. Germline V gene sequence: CDR1 MNHEY, CDR2 SMNVEV (reference sequence). After removal of 7 bases from V and 4 bases from J, the junction contained 2 bases not matched to a gene. The chain's CDR3 is CASKTGGTEAFF. CDR3 coding DNA: TGTGCCAGCAAAACAGGGGGCACTGAAGCTTTCTTT.

The chain employs TRBV6-5 and TRBJ2-5, with 9 bases that match TRBD2. Germline V gene sequence: CDR1 MNHEY, CDR2 SVGAGI. This CDR3 spans 13 amino acids. The ends lost 5 bases at V and 6 bases at J; junction bases unmatched: 4. This CDR3 is CASSPGLAKTQYF. The CDR3 bases are TGTGCCAGCAGTCCTGGACTAGCGAAGACCCAGTACTTC.

The sample holds a few counts of this clone. The V call is TRBV19, the J call TRBJ1-5; D is undetermined. The germline V gene has CDR1 LNHDA and CDR2 SQIVND (reference sequence). This CDR3 has 16 residues. The V end was cut by 4 bases, the J end by 7 bases, with 20 bases between. This chain's CDR3 is CASSKVYGAERQPQHF. Written as DNA, the CDR3 is TGTGCCAGTAGTAAGGTCTACGGAGCAGAACGACAGCCCCAGCATTTT.

V gene TRBV27 combines with J gene TRBJ2-2; unclear D gene. Trimming stripped 6 bases from V and 6 bases from J, with 11 bases between. CDR1 MNHEY and CDR2 SMNVEV come from the germline V gene (reference sequence). The CDR3 runs to 13 residues. The DNA for the CDR3 is TGTGCCAGCAGCCACGCACTCTCCGGGGAGCTGTTTTTT. This translates into CASSHALSGELFF.

The V gene is TRBV5-8, the J gene TRBJ1-3; 7 bases are shared with TRBD1. CDR3 size: 14 residues. V dropped 1 base and J dropped 6; count of bases not matched to a gene: 4. The V gene's germline CDR1 is SGHTS and CDR2 YDEGEE. The CDR3 spells CASSLTGVLNTIYF. In DNA, the CDR3 is TGTGCCAGCAGCTTGACAGGGGTCCTAAACACCATATATTTT.

CDR3 residues: CASSKRVRGLETQYF. In DNA, the CDR3 is TGTGCCAGCAGCAAAAGGGTCAGGGGTCTGGAGACCCAGTACTTC. The gene calls are TRBV21-1 and TRBJ2-5; TRBD1, as called in the table, went unchecked against the DNA. TRBV21-1 is tagged as a pseudogene. The CDR3 runs to 15 residues.

The CDR3 DNA sequence: TGTGCCAGCAGCTTGCGTAGCGTGAGCAGCACAGATACGCAGTATTTT. Residues: CASSLRSVSSTDTQYF. The J gene is TRBJ2-3, the V gene TRBV5-6, with D maybe TRBD2 (5 bases). The CDR3 totals 16 residues. The ends were cut back, 1 base at V and 0 bases at J, with 12 bases in the middle. Germline CDR1 SGHDT, CDR2 YYEEEE.

V usage is TRBV7-2 and J usage is TRBJ1-1; no clear D gene. V was clipped by 5 bases and J by 7 bases, with 11 bases between them. CDR3 size: 12 residues. Germline V gene data show CDR1 as SGHTA and CDR2 as FQGNSA. The CDR3: CASSPGTVEAFF. The CDR3 bases are TGTGCCAGCAGCCCCGGTACTGTTGAAGCTTTCTTT. The full variable domain, with the rest looked up from reference TRBV7-2 and TRBJ1-1, is GAGVSQSPSNKVTEKGKDVELRCDPISGHTALYWYRQSLGQGLEFLIYFQGNSAPDKSGLPSDRFSAERTGGSVSTLTIQRTQQEDSAVYLCASSPGTVEAFFGQGTRLTVV.

The chain is built from TRBV4-1 and TRBJ1-2, with a weak D call TRBD1 (5 bases). V lost 0 bases and J 2 bases, leaving 10 bases between the germline ends. The CDR3 is 15 residues long. CDR1 and CDR2 from the germline V gene are MGHRA and YSYEKL. CDR3 sequence (DNA): TGCGCCAGCAGCCAAGAGGGGCTTACAAACTATGGCTACACCTTC. It encodes CASSQEGLTNYGYTF.

This clone has a handful of counts. The chain combines TRBV6-1 with TRBJ2-1; 7 nucleotides align to TRBD2. The CDR3 has 19 residues. CDR1 is MNHNS and CDR2 is SASEGT in the germline V gene. The V and J ends lost 2 bases and 4 bases, in that order; junction bases with no gene match: 17. DNA for the CDR3: TGTGCCAGCAGTGAACAGCGGGGCGGGCCCTTCTTCCTTTACAATGAGCAGTTCTTC. Translating it yields CASSEQRGGPFFLYNEQFF.

V gene TRBV12-3 or TRBV12-4 combines with J gene TRBJ2-6, with a possible D match to TRBD2 (5 bases). The CDR3 has 13 amino acids. Between the trimmed V and J ends, which lost 6 bases and 2 bases, there was a span of 5 bases. The CDR3 spells CASRRAGANVLTF. The CDR3 DNA reads as TGTGCCAGCAGGAGGGCTGGGGCCAACGTCCTGACTTTC.

The chain has TRBV6-5 and TRBJ2-5; the match to TRBD2 covers 10 bases. The CDR3 spans 16 residues. Germline-derived CDR1 and CDR2 are MNHEY and SVGAGI. J was trimmed by 1 base and V by 4 bases; bases with no gene match: 6. CDR3 protein: CASSFTSGATQETQYF. The CDR3 coding sequence is TGTGCCAGCAGTTTCACTAGCGGGGCGACCCAAGAGACCCAGTACTTC.

This clone was detected only once. CDR3 in DNA: TGTGCCAGCAGCCGGTATAGGGCGGGGGCACCCTTATATACGCAGTATTTT. Its protein product is CASSRYRAGAPLYTQYF. The chain carries TRBV2 and TRBJ2-3; weak D call: TRBD2 (7 bases). With 6 bases removed from V and 7 bases from J, the gap between germline ends came to 26 bases. Looked up from germline, CDR1 is SNHLY and CDR2 is FYNNEI. The CDR3 totals 17 residues.

The genes are TRBV6-5 and TRBJ2-5; a possible D gene is TRBD2 (7 bases). Germline assignment: CDR1 MNHEY and CDR2 SVGAGI. V was clipped by 2 bases and J by 2 bases, with 15 bases between them. The CDR3 length is 16 residues. In DNA form, the CDR3 reads TGTGCCAGCAGTTACGATGCGGGGGCCGGTCAAGAGACCCAGTACTTC. Protein product: CASSYDAGAGQETQYF.

V gene TRBV7-9 combines with J gene TRBJ1-2, with a weak D call TRBD1 (6 bases). This CDR3 has 15 amino acids. Trimming took off 3 bases at V and 5 bases at J, with 16 bases between the two ends. Germline CDR1 is SEHNR and CDR2 is FQNEAQ (reference sequence). Here the CDR3 reads CASSFSQGYKYGYTF. For the CDR3, the DNA is TGTGCCAGCAGCTTTTCCCAGGGGTACAAGTATGGCTACACCTTC. Full variable domain (missing parts from reference TRBV7-9 and TRBJ1-2): DTGVSQNPRHKITKRGQNVTFRCDPISEHNRLYWYRQTLGQGPEFLTYFQNEAQLEKSRLLSDRFSAERPKGSFSTLEIQRTEQGDSAMYLCASSFSQGYKYGYTFGSGTRLTVV.

This rearrangement joins TRBV2 to TRBJ1-1; D might be TRBD1 (5 bases). Germline V gene lookup returns CDR1 SNHLY and CDR2 FYNNEI. CDR3 length: 13 residues. The V gene lost 2 bases and the J gene lost 8 bases, with 12 bases spanning the gap. The CDR3 DNA is TGTGCCAGCAGTGAACTGGGGGGGATCGAAGCTTTCTTT. It specifies CASSELGGIEAFF.

V usage is TRBV7-2 and J usage is TRBJ2-7; 10 bases map to TRBD2. Germline V gene sequence: CDR1 SGHTA, CDR2 FQGNSA. V dropped 2 bases and J dropped 2; count of bases not matched to a gene: 3. This CDR3 has 15 amino acids. The CDR3 spells CASSLKSGGAYEQYF. CDR3 bases: TGTGCCAGCAGCTTAAAAAGCGGGGGGGCCTACGAGCAGTACTTC.

The rearrangement joins TRBV2 to TRBJ1-2; possible D gene TRBD1, 5 bases. This CDR3 is built from 13 residues. Germline V CDR1 and CDR2: SNHLY, FYNNEI. V dropped 8 bases and J dropped 7 bases, with 17 bases sitting between them. In nucleotides, the CDR3 is TGTGCCAGCCGCAGAGACCCCGGGGGTGGCTACACCTTC. Encoded protein: CASRRDPGGGYTF.

The chain has TRBV7-2 and TRBJ2-7; the match to TRBD2 covers 10 bases. The germline V gene encodes CDR1 SGHTA and CDR2 FQGNSA. The junction had 4 bases not matched to a gene; V was cut back by 2 bases and J by 3 bases. The CDR3 covers 15 residues. The DNA of the CDR3 is TGTGCCAGCAGCTTATCAGCGGGGGGGATCTACGAGCAGTACTTC. This translates into CASSLSAGGIYEQYF.

The chain uses TRBV7-9 and TRBJ2-5, with D hard to call. In germline, CDR1 is SEHNR, CDR2 FQNEAQ (reference sequence). There are 16 residues in the CDR3. Between the trimmed V and J ends, which lost 5 bases and 9 bases, there was a span of 25 bases. CDR3 nucleotide sequence: TGTGCCAGCAGCCCTTCTCGGGTTCAACCCAAAGATGCCCAGTACTTC. Protein: CASSPSRVQPKDAQYF.

V and J are TRBV12-5 and TRBJ2-5; D unresolved. This CDR3 contains 11 residues. Trimming removed 6 bases from V and 4 bases from J, with 6 bases in between. Germline V lookup: CDR1 LGHNT, CDR2 FRNRAP. CDR3 sequence: CASGLRETQYF. The CDR3, as DNA: TGTGCTAGTGGCCTCAGAGAGACCCAGTACTTC.

This sequence joins TRBV11-2 and TRBJ1-3; unclear D gene. Germline-derived CDR1 and CDR2 are SGHAT and FQNNGV. V was cut by 1 base and J by 2 bases, with 9 bases left in between. The CDR3 runs to 15 residues. DNA for the CDR3: TGTGCCAGCAGCTTAGGTGGAGGGCCTGGAAACACCATATATTTT. This codes for CASSLGGGPGNTIYF.

This rearrangement joins TRBV15 to TRBJ1-5, with D possibly TRBD1 on 5 matching bases. V was clipped by 0 bases and J by 5 bases, with 8 bases between them. The CDR3 extends over 14 amino acids. The germline CDR1 and CDR2 sequences are LNHNV and YYDKDF (reference sequence). The CDR3: CATSRDPGDQPQHF. The DNA for the CDR3 is TGTGCCACCAGCAGAGATCCGGGGGATCAGCCCCAGCATTTT. The full variable domain, rest sourced from reference TRBV15 and TRBJ1-5, is DAMVIQNPRYQVTQFGKPVTLSCSQTLNHNVMYWYQQKSSQAPKLLFHYYDKDFNNEADTPDNFQSRRPNTSFCFLDIRSPGLGDTAMYLCATSRDPGDQPQHFGDGTRLSIL.

The gene calls are TRBV4-1 and TRBJ2-3; 7 bases map to TRBD2. This CDR3 has 16 amino acids. V lost 2 bases, J lost 6 bases, and 11 bases stayed unmatched. Germline CDR1 MGHRA, CDR2 YSYEKL. CDR3 DNA: TGCGCCAGCAGCCAATCGTTGGGGGGGATTTCGGATACGCAGTATTTT. It translates to CASSQSLGGISDTQYF.

V gene TRBV21-1 combines with J gene TRBJ2-1; TRBD1 was called by the table and not checked on the DNA. TRBV21-1 is reported as a pseudogene. This CDR3 has 13 amino acids. CDR3 DNA sequence: TGTGCCAGCAGCGTTCCCAGTAACAATGAGCAGTTCTTC. Its protein product is CASSVPSNNEQFF.

The rearrangement uses TRBV28 and TRBJ2-6; possibly TRBD1 for D (6 bases). CDR3 length equals 14 residues. The germline CDR1 and CDR2 sequences are MDHEN and SYDVKM. Trimming shortened V by 4 bases and J by 4 bases, and 8 bases separated the two germline ends. In DNA, the CDR3 is TGTGCCAGCAGTTCAGGGGTAGGGGCCAACGTCCTGACTTTC. This translates into CASSSGVGANVLTF. Together with reference TRBV28 and TRBJ2-6, the CDR3 gives the full variable domain: DVKVTQSSRYLVKRTGEKVFLECVQDMDHENMFWYRQDPGLGLRLIYFSYDVKMKEKGDIPEGYSVSREKKERFSLILESASTNQTSMYLCASSSGVGANVLTFGAGSRLTVL.

The chain links TRBV19 to TRBJ2-1, with D perhaps TRBD2 (6 bases). The CDR3 has 14 residues. The ends were cut back, 4 bases at V and 2 bases at J, with 9 bases in the middle. Germline V gene sequence: CDR1 LNHDA, CDR2 SQIVND (reference sequence). The CDR3 loop reads CASSSGETYNEQFF. DNA for the CDR3: TGTGCCAGTAGTAGCGGGGAGACCTACAATGAGCAGTTCTTC.

This clone was picked up one time. The chain combines TRBV19 with TRBJ1-4; D gene unclear. This CDR3 comprises 16 residues. Trimming cost V 0 bases and J 8 bases, with 16 bases left between them. Germline V lookup: CDR1 LNHDA, CDR2 SQIVND (reference sequence). The CDR3 loop reads CASSIDLNREVEKLFF. CDR3 in DNA: TGTGCCAGTAGTATAGATCTGAACCGGGAGGTCGAAAAACTGTTTTTT.

The count of this clone is one. The rearrangement uses TRBV23-1 and TRBJ2-5; D gene uncertain. TRBV23-1 is an ORF, with its function uncertain. This CDR3 has 16 residues. V was clipped by 2 bases and J by 3 bases, with 16 bases between them. The CDR3, as DNA: TGCGCCAGCAGTCAACCCCCGACAAGCACCAAAGAGACCCAGTACTTC. This translates into CASSQPPTSTKETQYF.